This paragraph reports one T cell receptor (beta chain). Since the CDR3 does not end with the conserved phenylalanine or tryptophan, this likely comes from a read error. This specimen comes from a study of blood T cells in healthy people across ages. In the study overall: Template switching recovered approximately one barcoded beta molecule for every two T cells.

For the second PCR, which ran for roughly 7 to 11 cycles, a sample-barcoded 5' primer and a J-beta primer mix were used. TCRdb re-derived calls from the 5' RACE reads in MiXCR, one entry per CDR3 protein. The data contain more than 500,000 distinct CDR3 sequences, about a quarter of them singletons. These data were also filed under a second study, of T cells of mothers and their children. That paper states: Maternal samples each gave over 9 million TCR beta CDR3 reads, and child samples roughly 3.3 million each. Researchers report slightly higher, though non-significant, overlap in related mother-child pairs than in unrelated pairs. Persisting microchimeric T cell clones went undetected.

The TCR comes from a boy aged 2 to 9 in good health. What was sequenced was blood.

In nucleotides, the CDR3 is TGTGCCAGCAGCTCCCGGGACATTCAGTACTCC. As protein: CASSSRDIQYS. V is TRBV7-2 and J is TRBJ2-4; no reliable D call. Per germline, CDR1 SGHTA and CDR2 FQGNSA. V lost 4 bases and J 8 bases, leaving 6 bases between the germline ends. The CDR3 runs 11 residues.